The entry below gives a single T cell receptor (beta chain) sequence along with its context. What it recognizes is unknown. Samples underwent the assay at deep level. Genomic DNA of every subset was divided equally among multiple immunoSEQ plates. Here immunoSEQ multiplex PCR was the method, and the copy in TCRdb shows in-frame clones only, minus some. The table includes 2 million to 3 million clones, around 90% detected once. The source of the sample is a study of shared clonotypes between healthy human individuals. Findings of the study overall: Sequencing of the sorted subsets was shown by rarefaction to be incomplete despite large depth. Estimated richness was generally greater in naive than memory subsets.

J gave up 5 bases and V 4 bases, and 6 bases lay outside the gene matches. The CDR3 has 14 amino acids. The germline V gene encodes CDR1 SEHNR and CDR2 FQNEAQ (reference sequence). The sample taken for sequencing was naive CD4+ T cells sorted from blood. Subset here: CD45RA+ positively selected. The chain recombines TRBV7-9 with TRBJ2-7; TRBD2 matches at 9 bases. This TCR derives from a man between 18 and 35 years old in good health. CDR3 nucleotide sequence: TGTGCCAGCAGCTCTAGTAGCGGGAGTAACGAGCAGTACTTC. Protein product: CASSSSSGSNEQYF.